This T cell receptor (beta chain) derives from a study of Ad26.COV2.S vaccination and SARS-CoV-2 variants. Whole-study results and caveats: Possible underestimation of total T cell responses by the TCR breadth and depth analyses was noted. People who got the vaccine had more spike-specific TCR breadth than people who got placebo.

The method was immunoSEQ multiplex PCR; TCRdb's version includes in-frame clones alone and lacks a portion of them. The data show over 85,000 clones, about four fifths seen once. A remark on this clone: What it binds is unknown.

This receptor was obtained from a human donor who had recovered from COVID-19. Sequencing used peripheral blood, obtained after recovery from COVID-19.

CDR3 DNA sequence: TGTGCCAGCAGCCCCCCGGGACTCTCCTACGAGCAGTACTTC. Amino acids: CASSPPGLSYEQYF. The chain employs TRBV7-2 and TRBJ2-7; perhaps TRBD2 as D (6 bases). V was trimmed by 5 bases and J by 0 bases, leaving 11 bases between them. CDR3 length equals 14 residues. In germline, CDR1 is SGHTA, CDR2 FQGNSA.